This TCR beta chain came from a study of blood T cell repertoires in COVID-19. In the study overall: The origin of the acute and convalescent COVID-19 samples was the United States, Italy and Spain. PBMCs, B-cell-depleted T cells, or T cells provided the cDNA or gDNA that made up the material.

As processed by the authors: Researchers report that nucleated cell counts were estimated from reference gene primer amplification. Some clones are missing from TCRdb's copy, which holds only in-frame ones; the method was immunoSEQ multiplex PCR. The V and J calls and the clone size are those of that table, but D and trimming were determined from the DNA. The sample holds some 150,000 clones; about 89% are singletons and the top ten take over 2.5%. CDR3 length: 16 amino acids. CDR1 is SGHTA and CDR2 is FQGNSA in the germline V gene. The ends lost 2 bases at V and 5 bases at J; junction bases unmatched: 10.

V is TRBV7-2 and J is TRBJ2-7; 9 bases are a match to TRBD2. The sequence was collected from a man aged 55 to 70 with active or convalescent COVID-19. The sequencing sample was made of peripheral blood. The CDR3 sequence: CASSLLGGGAIDEQYF. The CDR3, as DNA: TGTGCCAGCAGCTTACTAGGCGGGGGGGCGATCGACGAGCAGTACTTC.